Each of the 10 T cell receptor beta chains below was sequenced from the same sample in a study of CD8+ T cells in alopecia areata. Extracted from the samples, RNA was reverse transcribed into cDNA to serve as the sequencing template. Assay: immunoSEQ multiplex PCR; the TCRdb copy retains only in-frame clones and omits some. The sample has about 180,000 clones; roughly 59% are singletons. Material: CD4+ T cells sorted from blood, obtained at week 0. These receptors were collected from a human donor with alopecia areata.

In this sample, this clone turned up a few times. This chain's CDR3 is CAWSVGTLGEKLFF. CDR3 in DNA: TGTGCCTGGAGTGTAGGGACATTAGGTGAAAAACTGTTTTTT. The gene calls are TRBV30 and TRBJ1-4; the D gene is possibly TRBD1 (6 bases). Trimming took 0 bases from V and 7 from J, leaving 12 bases between them. The CDR3 loop spans 14 amino acids. CDR1 is GTSNPN and CDR2 is SVGIG in the germline V gene (reference sequence).

This clone was picked up many times. The chain has TRBV7-9 and TRBJ2-5; weak D call: TRBD1 (5 bases). In germline, CDR1 is SEHNR, CDR2 FQNEAQ (reference sequence). The V gene lost 6 bases and the J gene lost 5 bases, with 19 bases spanning the gap. The CDR3 runs 15 residues. Here the CDR3 DNA reads TGTGCCAGCAGTGGGAACAACAGGTTGATCGAGACCCAGTACTTC. This gives the protein CASSGNNRLIETQYF.

A few counts support this clone. The gene calls are TRBV5-1 and TRBJ2-7; the D is unclear. Germline CDR1 and CDR2: SGHRS and YFSETQ. This CDR3 is built from 10 residues. Trimming took 9 bases from V and 3 from J, leaving 7 bases between them. CDR3 residues: CAISGYEQYF. CDR3 in DNA: TGCGCCATCTCGGGCTACGAGCAGTACTTC.

V usage is TRBV4-3 and J usage is TRBJ1-6; D gene uncertain. The CDR3 extends over 15 amino acids. V lost 0 bases, J lost 5 bases, and 8 bases lay in between. Germline-derived CDR1 and CDR2 are LGHNA and YSLEER. The CDR3 DNA reads as TGCGCCAGCAGCCAAGAACGACGGAATAATTCACCCCTCCACTTT. The encoded protein is CASSQERRNNSPLHF.

This sequence joins TRBV5-1 and TRBJ2-5; weak D call: TRBD2 (5 bases). This CDR3 region has 13 residues. V was trimmed by 4 bases and J by 5 bases, leaving 12 bases between them. The germline V gene encodes CDR1 SGHRS and CDR2 YFSETQ. CDR3 nucleotides: TGCGCCAGCAGCCCTGACCCGGGGGAGACCCAGTACTTC. It codes for CASSPDPGETQYF.

This clone was detected once. This rearrangement joins TRBV25-1 to TRBJ2-7, with 8 bases aligning to TRBD1. V lost 5 bases to trimming and J lost 5 bases; unmatched junction nucleotides: 8. The CDR3 has 14 amino acids. Germline V lookup: CDR1 MGHDK, CDR2 SYGVNS. In DNA form, the CDR3 reads TGTGCCAGCAGTACGCGGGACAGGTTCAACGAGCAGTACTTC. It yields the protein CASSTRDRFNEQYF.

J is TRBJ1-1 and V is TRBV29-1; perhaps TRBD1 as D (5 bases). CDR1 is SQVTM and CDR2 is ANQGSEA in the germline V gene. The V and J ends lost 5 bases and 4 bases respectively, with 17 bases between them. This CDR3 comprises 14 residues. In DNA form, the CDR3 reads TGCAGCGTTCGGTCCAGGGCCTCGAGCACTGAAGCTTTCTTT. This codes for CSVRSRASSTEAFF.

The chain carries TRBV2 and TRBJ2-1, with TRBD1 identical over 7 bases. This CDR3 is built from 13 residues. Germline V gene data show CDR1 as SNHLY and CDR2 as FYNNEI. V lost 7 bases, J lost 4 bases, and 4 bases stayed unmatched. The CDR3 spells CASIWTGYNEQFF. CDR3 coding DNA: TGTGCCAGCATCTGGACAGGTTACAATGAGCAGTTCTTC.

This clone was seen a few times. The chain carries TRBV4-3 and TRBJ1-2, with D maybe TRBD1 (6 bases). Between the trimmed V and J ends, which lost 2 bases and 3 bases, there was a span of 13 bases. In germline, CDR1 is LGHNA, CDR2 YSLEER. The CDR3 length is 15 residues. CDR3 coding DNA: TGCGCCAGCAGCCAAATCAGAGGGGGGGACTATGGCTACACCTTC. Its protein product is CASSQIRGGDYGYTF.

This chain uses TRBV9 with TRBJ1-2; D remains ambiguous. The CDR3 is made up of 14 amino acids. CDR1 SGDLS and CDR2 YYNGEE come from the germline V gene. The ends were cut back, 0 bases at V and 2 bases at J, with 8 bases in the middle. CDR3 sequence: CASSVGERNYGYTF. For the CDR3, the DNA is TGTGCCAGCAGCGTAGGGGAAAGAAACTATGGCTACACCTTC.